This record looks at one TCR beta chain sequence and its context. The CDR3 sequence is 12 residues long. Trimming pared 7 bases from V and 4 bases from J, leaving 11 bases between. Per germline, CDR1 MDHEN and CDR2 SYDVKM. These data come from a study of OX40 agonist ivuxolimab in advanced cancers. The data were produced by immunoSEQ multiplex PCR, yet TCRdb's version contains in-frame clones alone and is incomplete. The sample holds 130,000 or so clones; 90% to 95% are singletons and the top ten take more than 0.8%. This receptor was taken from an adult with an advanced solid tumor such as melanoma, head and neck, liver or kidney cancer. Material: CD4+ or CD8+ T cells sorted from blood, obtained in a trial of the OX40 agonist ivuxolimab. The chain joins TRBV28 to TRBJ2-7, with D perhaps TRBD2 (6 bases). The CDR3 reads CASIGGRYEQYF. In nucleotides, the CDR3 is TGTGCCAGCATTGGGGGGAGATACGAGCAGTACTTC. The full variable domain, its missing parts supplied by reference TRBV28 and TRBJ2-7, is DVKVTQSSRYLVKRTGEKVFLECVQDMDHENMFWYRQDPGLGLRLIYFSYDVKMKEKGDIPEGYSVSREKKERFSLILESASTNQTSMYLCASIGGRYEQYFGPGTRLTVT.